This T cell receptor (beta chain) was identified during a study of monozygotic twins with inflammatory bowel disease. Study outcomes and limitations: No detectable difference in repertoire similarity separated concordant from discordant twins, possibly as a result of limited power.

With eight separate reactions per sample, the authors made cDNA. TCRdb reprocessed the 5' RACE reads and stores each CDR3 protein as one record, lacking DNA. Its clone listing holds around 190,000 distinct CDR3 sequences. RNA in its total form was extracted from whole blood, and T cells were not sorted. This CDR3 has 18 amino acids. Germline loops: CDR1 SGHRS, CDR2 YFSETQ. In regard to this clonotype: Its matching antigen is unknown.

The clonotype originates from a human donor with ulcerative colitis or Crohn's disease, or a healthy co-twin of an affected twin (not recorded which). The sample comprised blood. V is TRBV5-1 and J is TRBJ2-4; TCRdb picks TRBD2, but there is no DNA to check that call. The chain's CDR3 is CASSLGTGTSGAKNIQYF.